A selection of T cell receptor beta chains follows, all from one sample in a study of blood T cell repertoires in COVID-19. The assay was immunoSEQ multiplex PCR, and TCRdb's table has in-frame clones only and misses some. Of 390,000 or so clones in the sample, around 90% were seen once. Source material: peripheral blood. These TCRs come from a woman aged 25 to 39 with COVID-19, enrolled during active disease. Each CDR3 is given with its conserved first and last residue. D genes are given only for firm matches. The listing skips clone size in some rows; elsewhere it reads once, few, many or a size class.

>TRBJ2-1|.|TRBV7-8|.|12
TGTGCCAGCAGCCTCGGGACTCTTGAGCAGTTCTTC
CASSLGTLEQFF
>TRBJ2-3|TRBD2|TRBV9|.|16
TGTGCCAGCAGTACCTATAGCGGGACGGGCACAGATACGCAGTATTTT
CASSTYSGTGTDTQYF
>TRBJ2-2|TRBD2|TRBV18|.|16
TGTGCCAGCTCACCACCAGGGACTAGCAAAGCCGGGGAGCTGTTTTTT
CASSPPGTSKAGELFF
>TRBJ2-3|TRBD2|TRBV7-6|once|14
TGTGCCAGCAGCCCCGGGGGGGCCCAAGATACGCAGTATTTT
CASSPGGAQDTQYF
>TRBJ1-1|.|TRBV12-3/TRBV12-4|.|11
TGTGCCAGCAGTTCCGGTGAAGAAGCTTTCTTT
CASSSGEEAFF
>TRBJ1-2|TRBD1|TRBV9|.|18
TGTGCCAGCAGCCAAGGACTGGGGTTACAGGGGGCTAACTATGGCTACACCTTC
CASSQGLGLQGANYGYTF
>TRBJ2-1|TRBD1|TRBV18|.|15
TGTGCCAGCTCACCTACGAGACAGGGGGTCAATGAGCAGTTCTTC
CASSPTRQGVNEQFF
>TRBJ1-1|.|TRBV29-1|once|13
TGCAGCGTTGAAGGACAGACGAACACTGAAGCTTTCTTT
CSVEGQTNTEAFF
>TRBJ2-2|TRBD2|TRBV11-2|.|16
TGTGCCAGCAGACCCCCGGGACTAGCGGACTCCGGGGAGCTGTTTTTT
CASRPPGLADSGELFF
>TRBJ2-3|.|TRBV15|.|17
TGTGCCACCAGCAGAGATACAGGAGCCAGATCAACAGATACGCAGTATTTT
CATSRDTGARSTDTQYF
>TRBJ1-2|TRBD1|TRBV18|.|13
TGTGCCAGCTCGCTGAGTGACAGGGGTGGCTACACCTTC
CASSLSDRGGYTF
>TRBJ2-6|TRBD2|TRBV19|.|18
TGTGCCAGTAGTATAGTCCTAGCGGGGAGCTCTGGGGCCAACGTCCTGACTTTC
CASSIVLAGSSGANVLTF
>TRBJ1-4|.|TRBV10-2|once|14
TGCGCCAGCAGTGACTCAGGGTCTAATGAAAAACTGTTTTTT
CASSDSGSNEKLFF
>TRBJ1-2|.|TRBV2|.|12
TGTGCCAGCACCCCGGGAGGGGATGGCTACACCTTC
CASTPGGDGYTF
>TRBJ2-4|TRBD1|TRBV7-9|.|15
TGTGCCAGCAGCTCACCGGGACAGGGGAAAAACATTCAGTACTTC
CASSSPGQGKNIQYF
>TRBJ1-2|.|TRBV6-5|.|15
TGTGCCAGCAGTCCCCTTGAGGGCTCTAACTATGGCTACACCTTC
CASSPLEGSNYGYTF
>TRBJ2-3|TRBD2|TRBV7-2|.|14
TGTGCTCATAAAGCGGGGACGGGGATAGATACGCAGTATTTT
CAHKAGTGIDTQYF
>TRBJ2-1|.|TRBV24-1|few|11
TGTGCCACCAGTGATAGCCGGGAGCAGTTCTTC
CATSDSREQFF
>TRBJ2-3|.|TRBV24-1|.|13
TGTGCCACCGAGGGGACAACCACAGATACGCAGTATTTT
CATEGTTTDTQYF
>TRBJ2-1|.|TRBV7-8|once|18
TGTGCCAGCACCGAAACAAGGACAGCCTACACCACGCGCAATGAGCAGTTCTTC
CASTETRTAYTTRNEQFF
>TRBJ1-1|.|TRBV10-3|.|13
TGTGCCATCAAGCGTGAAATGAACACTGAAGCTTTCTTT
CAIKREMNTEAFF
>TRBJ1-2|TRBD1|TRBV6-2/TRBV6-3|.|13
TGTGCCAGCAGCCAGGGACAGAACTATGGCTACACCTTC
CASSQGQNYGYTF
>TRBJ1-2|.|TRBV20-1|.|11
TGCAGTGCTAGAGGGCAGGTAGATAACACCTTC
CSARGQVDNTF
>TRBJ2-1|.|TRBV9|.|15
TGTGCCAGCAGCGCCCAGGGGGGCCCCTACAATGAGCAGTTCTTC
CASSAQGGPYNEQFF
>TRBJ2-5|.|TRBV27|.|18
TGTGCCAGCAGCTCTTCCAGGACAGGGAGAGTAGCGGGAGAGACCCAGTACTTC
CASSSSRTGRVAGETQYF
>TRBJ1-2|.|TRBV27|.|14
TGTGCCAGCAGTTTCGACAGGACGAACTATTTTTACACCTTC
CASSFDRTNYFYTF
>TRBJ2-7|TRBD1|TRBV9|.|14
TGTGCCAGCAGCGTAGGAGGACAGGCGCGGGAGCAGTACTTC
CASSVGGQAREQYF
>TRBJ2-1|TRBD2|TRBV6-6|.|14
TGTGCCAGCAGGGTAGCGGGGTCGGGCAATGAGCAGTTCTTC
CASRVAGSGNEQFF
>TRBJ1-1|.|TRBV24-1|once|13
TGTGCCACGGGGGGAGACTATAGCACTGAAGCTTTCTTT
CATGGDYSTEAFF
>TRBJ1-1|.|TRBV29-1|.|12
TGCAGCCTAGAGGAGGGCGCCACTGAAGCTTTCTTT
CSLEEGATEAFF
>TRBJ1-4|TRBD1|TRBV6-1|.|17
TGTGCCAGCAGTGAAAAAAGAGGGGGCAGGAGTAATGAAAAACTGTTTTTT
CASSEKRGGRSNEKLFF
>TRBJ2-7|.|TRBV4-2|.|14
TGTGCCAGCAGCCAAGATCGGCCCGTCGGGGAGCAGTACTTC
CASSQDRPVGEQYF
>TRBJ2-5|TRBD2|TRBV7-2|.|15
TGTGCCAGCACCCCAGCGGGAGTGAGAGGAGAGACCCAGTACTTC
CASTPAGVRGETQYF
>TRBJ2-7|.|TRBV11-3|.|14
TGTGCCAGCAGCCAAAGGGGGGGTACCTACGAGCAGTACTTC
CASSQRGGTYEQYF
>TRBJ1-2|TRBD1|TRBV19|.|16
TGTGCCAGTAGGCCCGGGACAGGGGGTTTCGGCTATGGCTACACCTTC
CASRPGTGGFGYGYTF
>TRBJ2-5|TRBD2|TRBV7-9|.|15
TGTGCCAGCAGCGACGCCCGCGGGGGACAAGAGACCCAGTACTTC
CASSDARGGQETQYF
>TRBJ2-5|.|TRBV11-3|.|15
TGTGCCAGCAGCTTAGGGTCTAGCGTAAGGGAGACCCAGTACTTC
CASSLGSSVRETQYF
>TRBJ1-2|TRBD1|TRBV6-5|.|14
TGTGCCAGCGCACAGGGGGCGGAATACTATGGCTACACCTTC
CASAQGAEYYGYTF
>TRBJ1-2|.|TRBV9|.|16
TGTGCCAGCAGCGTAGGATTCAGGCAGGCAGTGCATGGCTACACCTTC
CASSVGFRQAVHGYTF
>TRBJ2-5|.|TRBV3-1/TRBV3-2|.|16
TGTGCCAGCAGCCAAGATTCAGGTCGGCGCGGGGAGACCCAGTACTTC
CASSQDSGRRGETQYF
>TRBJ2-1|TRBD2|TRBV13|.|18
TGTGCCAGCAGCTTTGGGGGGGAGCCGGGAGCAATCGACAATGAGCAGTTCTTC
CASSFGGEPGAIDNEQFF
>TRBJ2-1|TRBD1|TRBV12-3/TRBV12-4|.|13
TGTGCCAGCAGCCGGGACAGGGTACATGAGCAGTTCTTC
CASSRDRVHEQFF